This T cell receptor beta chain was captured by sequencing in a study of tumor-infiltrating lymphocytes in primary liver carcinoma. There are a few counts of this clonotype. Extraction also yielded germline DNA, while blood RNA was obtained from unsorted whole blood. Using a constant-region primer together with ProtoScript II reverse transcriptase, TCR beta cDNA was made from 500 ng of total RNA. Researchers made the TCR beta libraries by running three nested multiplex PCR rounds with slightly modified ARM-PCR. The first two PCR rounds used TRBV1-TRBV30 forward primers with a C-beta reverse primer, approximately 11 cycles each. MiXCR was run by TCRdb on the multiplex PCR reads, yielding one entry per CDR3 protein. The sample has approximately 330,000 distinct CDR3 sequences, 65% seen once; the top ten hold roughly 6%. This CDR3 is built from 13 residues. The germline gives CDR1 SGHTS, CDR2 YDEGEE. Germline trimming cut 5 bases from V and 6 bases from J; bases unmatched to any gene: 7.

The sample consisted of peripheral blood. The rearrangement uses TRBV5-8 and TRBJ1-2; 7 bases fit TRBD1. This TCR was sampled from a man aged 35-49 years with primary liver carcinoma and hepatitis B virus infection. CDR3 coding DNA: TGTGCCAGCAGTTTGACAGGGATCAATGGCTACACCTTC. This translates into CASSLTGINGYTF.